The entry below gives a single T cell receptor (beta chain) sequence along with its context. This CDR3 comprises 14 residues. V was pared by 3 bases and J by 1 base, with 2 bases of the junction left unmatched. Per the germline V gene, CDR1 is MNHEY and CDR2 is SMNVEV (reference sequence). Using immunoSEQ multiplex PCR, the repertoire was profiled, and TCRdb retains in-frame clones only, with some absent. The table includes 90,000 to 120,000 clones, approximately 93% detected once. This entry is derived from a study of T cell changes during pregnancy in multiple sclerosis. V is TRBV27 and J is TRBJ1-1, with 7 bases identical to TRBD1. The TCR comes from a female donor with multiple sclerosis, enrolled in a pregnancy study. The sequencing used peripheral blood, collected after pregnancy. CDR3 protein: CASSFTGANTEAFF. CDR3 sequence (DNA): TGTGCCAGCAGTTTTACAGGGGCGAACACTGAAGCTTTCTTT.